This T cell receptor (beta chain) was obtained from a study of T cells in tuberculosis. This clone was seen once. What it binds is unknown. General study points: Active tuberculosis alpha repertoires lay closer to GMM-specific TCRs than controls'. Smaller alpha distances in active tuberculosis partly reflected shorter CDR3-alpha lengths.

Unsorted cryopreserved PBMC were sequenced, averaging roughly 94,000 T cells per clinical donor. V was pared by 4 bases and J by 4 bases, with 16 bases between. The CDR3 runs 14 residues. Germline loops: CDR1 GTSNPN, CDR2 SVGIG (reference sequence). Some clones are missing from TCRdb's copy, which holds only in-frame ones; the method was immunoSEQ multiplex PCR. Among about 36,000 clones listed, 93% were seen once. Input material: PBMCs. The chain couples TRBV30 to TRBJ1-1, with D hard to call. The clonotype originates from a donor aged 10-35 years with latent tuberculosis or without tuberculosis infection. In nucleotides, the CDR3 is TGTGCCTGGACCCTTTTGGCGGGATCCACTGAAGCTTTCTTT. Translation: CAWTLLAGSTEAFF.